Following are 20 T cell receptor beta chains from one sample sequenced in a study of shared clonotypes between healthy human individuals. The method was immunoSEQ multiplex PCR; TCRdb's version includes in-frame clones alone and lacks a portion of them. The table has about 680,000 clones, about three quarters seen once; the top ten hold 1.5% to 2%. Specimen: memory CD4+ T cells sorted from blood. The subset: CD45RA-negative fraction. These receptors all stem from a woman in her thirties in good health.

V and J are TRBV7-9 and TRBJ2-3; 9 nucleotides line up with TRBD1. V lost 4 bases to trimming and J lost 1 base; unmatched junction nucleotides: 3. The CDR3 length is 15 residues. Per germline, CDR1 SEHNR and CDR2 FQNEAQ (reference sequence). The CDR3 spells CASSSRTGGTDTQYF. CDR3 coding DNA: TGTGCCAGCAGCTCTCGGACAGGGGGCACAGATACGCAGTATTTT.

This clone was recorded a few times. The chain is built from TRBV14 and TRBJ1-1; no definite D call. This CDR3 has 15 residues. CDR1 SGHDN and CDR2 FVKESK come from the germline V gene. The ends were cut back, 4 bases at V and 2 bases at J, with 14 bases in the middle. The chain's CDR3 is CASSLLTGSNTEAFF. The CDR3 bases are TGTGCCAGCAGCCTCCTCACCGGGAGTAACACTGAAGCTTTCTTT.

This clone was observed a single time. J is TRBJ2-1 and V is TRBV19, with unresolved D. V was trimmed by 6 bases and J by 0 bases, leaving 15 bases between them. The CDR3 is 16 amino acids. Looked up from germline, CDR1 is LNHDA and CDR2 is SQIVND (reference sequence). The CDR3 coding sequence is TGTGCCAGTAGACCACCCGGTTCGGGCTCCTACAATGAGCAGTTCTTC. Its protein is CASRPPGSGSYNEQFF. The full variable domain, with the rest looked up from reference TRBV19 and TRBJ2-1, is DGGITQSPKYLFRKEGQNVTLSCEQNLNHDAMYWYRQDPGQGLRLIYYSQIVNDFQKGDIAEGYSVSREKKESFPLTVTSAQKNPTAFYLCASRPPGSGSYNEQFFGPGTRLTVL.

The chain joins TRBV10-3 to TRBJ2-3; D remains unclear. The CDR3 length is 16 residues. Germline V CDR1 and CDR2: ENHRY, SYGVKD. Trimming took 4 bases from V and 4 from J, leaving 18 bases between them. The CDR3 spells CAISVTAARSADTQYF. The CDR3 DNA is TGTGCCATCAGTGTAACGGCGGCTAGGTCGGCAGATACGCAGTATTTT.

V gene TRBV18 combines with J gene TRBJ1-5; TRBD1 matches 8 bases. Germline V CDR1 and CDR2: KGHSH, LQKENI. This CDR3 is 15 amino acids long. Unmatched junction bases numbered 5, after V lost 3 bases and J lost 4 bases. The CDR3 loop is CASSPRQGINQPQHF. For the CDR3, the DNA is TGTGCCAGCTCACCCAGACAGGGGATTAATCAGCCCCAGCATTTT.

In the case of this clone: Different DNA sequences within this sample yield the same CDR3. The V call is TRBV9, the J call TRBJ1-4, with TRBD1 matching over 7 bases. The germline gives CDR1 SGDLS, CDR2 YYNGEE. The junction had 2 bases not matched to a gene; V was cut back by 0 bases and J by 3 bases. This CDR3 contains 15 residues. CDR3 DNA: TGTGCCAGCAGCGTAGACAGGGGAGCTAATGAAAAACTGTTTTTT. It encodes CASSVDRGANEKLFF.

The chain links TRBV30 to TRBJ1-5; TRBD1 is a possible D gene (5 bases). Trimming removed 1 base at V and 3 bases at J, with 25 bases between. Germline V gene sequence: CDR1 GTSNPN, CDR2 SVGIG (reference sequence). The length of the CDR3 is 19 residues. CDR3 in amino acids: CAWSAREGLAFGNNQPQHF. CDR3 nucleotides: TGTGCCTGGAGTGCCAGGGAGGGCCTCGCATTCGGGAACAATCAGCCCCAGCATTTT.

CDR3 in DNA: TGTGCCAGCAGCTTAGCGGTGGAGACAGAAGCTTTCTTT. Residues: CASSLAVETEAFF. The chain links TRBV11-2 to TRBJ1-1, with D unresolved. The CDR3 spans 13 residues. Germline CDR1 and CDR2: SGHAT and FQNNGV. Trimming took 1 base from V and 8 from J, leaving 11 bases between them. Combining the CDR3 with reference TRBV11-2 and TRBJ1-1 gives the whole variable domain EAGVAQSPRYKIIEKRQSVAFWCNPISGHATLYWYQQILGQGPKLLIQFQNNGVVDDSQLPKDRFSAERLKGVDSTLKIQPAKLEDSAVYLCASSLAVETEAFFGQGTRLTVV.

The rearrangement joins TRBV6-6 to TRBJ1-3; D call uncertain. This CDR3 spans 12 amino acids. In germline, CDR1 is MNHNY, CDR2 SVGAGI (reference sequence). V was cut by 10 bases and J by 4 bases, with 11 bases left in between. CDR3 sequence reads: CATSNSGNTIYF. The CDR3, as DNA: TGTGCCACTTCAAATTCAGGAAACACCATATATTTT.

This clone showed up just a few times. The chain employs TRBV14 and TRBJ1-5; no definite D call. The CDR3 runs 14 residues. Germline V gives CDR1 SGHDN, CDR2 FVKESK. Trimming took off 1 base at V and 4 bases at J, with 8 bases between the two ends. The CDR3, as DNA: TGTGCCAGCAGCCAAGGAGCGCCGAATCAGCCCCAGCATTTT. Encoded protein: CASSQGAPNQPQHF.

V gene TRBV4-1 combines with J gene TRBJ2-1; 15 bases are a match to TRBD2. V lost 3 bases, J lost 6 bases, and 6 bases stayed unmatched. There are 17 residues in the CDR3. Germline-derived CDR1 and CDR2 are MGHRA and YSYEKL. The CDR3 region is CASSQGLAGGTTNEQFF. CDR3 DNA: TGCGCCAGCAGCCAGGGACTAGCGGGAGGAACCACCAATGAGCAGTTCTTC.

The chain combines TRBV19 with TRBJ2-1; 8 bases agree with TRBD2. In germline, CDR1 is LNHDA, CDR2 SQIVND (reference sequence). This CDR3 spans 13 amino acids. The V segment lost 7 bases and the J segment 7 bases; nucleotides outside the gene matches: 6. The CDR3 spells CASKKRESNEQFF. For the CDR3, the DNA is TGTGCCAGTAAGAAGCGGGAGAGTAATGAGCAGTTCTTC.

This CDR3 is CASSPEVNTEAFF. The CDR3, as DNA: TGTGCCAGCTCACCCGAGGTGAACACTGAAGCTTTCTTT. The chain links TRBV18 to TRBJ1-1, with D hard to call. The germline CDR1 and CDR2 sequences are KGHSH and LQKENI. The germline V and J ends were trimmed by 3 bases and 0 bases, with 5 bases remaining between them. The CDR3 is 13 residues long.

The chain is built from TRBV6-6 and TRBJ2-3, with a weak D call TRBD1 (6 bases). From germline, CDR1 is MNHNY and CDR2 SVGAGI (reference sequence). V was cut by 8 bases and J by 5 bases, with 17 bases left in between. The CDR3 is 14 residues long. The CDR3: CASRDKGLGDTQYF. Here the CDR3 DNA reads TGTGCCAGCCGGGACAAGGGTTTAGGAGATACGCAGTATTTT.

The chain employs TRBV11-2 and TRBJ1-3; unclear D gene. The CDR3 consists of 16 residues. Germline CDR1 reads SGHAT; CDR2 reads FQNNGV. The ends were cut back, 1 base at V and 0 bases at J, with 10 bases in the middle. The CDR3 loop is CASSLVGGYSGNTIYF. CDR3 in DNA: TGTGCCAGCAGCTTAGTGGGCGGATACTCTGGAAACACCATATATTTT.

This clone was detected once. In DNA, the CDR3 is TGTGCCAGCAGCTACCAGGGGGGTAACACCGGGGAGCTGTTTTTT. Protein sequence: CASSYQGGNTGELFF. The chain combines TRBV7-9 with TRBJ2-2; a weak D match, TRBD1 (7 bases). The CDR3 sequence is 15 residues long. Germline V gives CDR1 SEHNR, CDR2 FQNEAQ (reference sequence). Trimming took off 4 bases at V and 2 bases at J, with 11 bases between the two ends.

This clone was detected a few times. The chain links TRBV7-2 to TRBJ1-1, with no clear D. The CDR3 loop spans 14 amino acids. Germline V gene sequence: CDR1 SGHTA, CDR2 FQGNSA. V shed 1 base and J shed 7 bases, with 13 bases lying between them. The CDR3 region is CASSLGQITGEAFF. The CDR3 bases are TGTGCCAGCAGCTTAGGGCAGATAACCGGTGAAGCTTTCTTT. Combining the CDR3 with reference TRBV7-2 and TRBJ1-1 gives the whole variable domain GAGVSQSPSNKVTEKGKDVELRCDPISGHTALYWYRQSLGQGLEFLIYFQGNSAPDKSGLPSDRFSAERTGGSVSTLTIQRTQQEDSAVYLCASSLGQITGEAFFGQGTRLTVV.

With regard to this clone: A junction end diverges from the germline sequence, so it may reflect a read error. The V call is TRBV27, the J call TRBJ1-2, with D possibly matching TRBD1 (6 bases). This CDR3 has 17 residues. Germline assignment: CDR1 MNHEY and CDR2 SMNVEV (reference sequence). The CDR3: CASSLYRQGPYNDGYTF. CDR3 DNA: TGTGCCAGCAGTTTATACCGCCAGGGGCCCTATAACGATGGCTACACCTTC.

The table lists this clone with a few counts. The gene calls are TRBV7-9 and TRBJ2-4; 9 bases agree with TRBD1. The CDR3 is 16 residues long. After removal of 0 bases from V and 11 bases from J, the junction contained 11 bases not matched to a gene. CDR1 and CDR2 (germline): SEHNR, FQNEAQ (reference sequence). CDR3 nucleotides: TGTGCCAGCAGCTTAGCGCTTACAGGGGGACAGGGATTTCAGTACTTC. Translated, it gives CASSLALTGGQGFQYF.

V is TRBV6-5 and J is TRBJ1-1; D not resolved. Germline assignment: CDR1 MNHEY and CDR2 SVGAGI. V shed 7 bases and J shed 8 bases, with 17 bases lying between them. This CDR3 is built from 13 residues. Here the CDR3 DNA reads TGTGCCAGCAAACTCTCCTATGATTTGGAAGCTTTCTTT. This gives the protein CASKLSYDLEAFF.